Each of the 15 T cell receptor beta chains below was sequenced from the same sample in a study of blood T cell repertoires in COVID-19. Assay used: immunoSEQ multiplex PCR; TCRdb lists only in-frame clones, some missing. This sample has roughly 270,000 clones, with 85% found just once. The sample taken for sequencing was peripheral blood. The receptors shown here come from a man in his fifties with active or convalescent COVID-19.

The rearrangement uses TRBV5-6 and TRBJ2-2; TRBD2 is a possible D gene (7 bases). V shed 4 bases and J shed 5 bases, with 12 bases lying between them. This CDR3 comprises 14 residues. Germline lookup yields CDR1 SGHDT and CDR2 YYEEEE. CDR3 protein: CASSPRGGTGELFF. DNA of the CDR3: TGTGCCAGCAGCCCGAGGGGGGGTACCGGGGAGCTGTTTTTT. The whole variable domain, remainder taken from reference TRBV5-6 and TRBJ2-2, is DAGVTQSPTHLIKTRGQQVTLRCSPKSGHDTVSWYQQALGQGPQFIFQYYEEEERQRGNFPDRFSGHQFPNYSSELNVNALLLGDSALYLCASSPRGGTGELFFGEGSRLTVL.

V usage is TRBV5-4 and J usage is TRBJ1-1; no clear D. This CDR3 contains 12 residues. The germline CDR1 and CDR2 sequences are SGHNT and YYREEE (reference sequence). Trimming removed 2 bases from V and 3 bases from J, with 5 bases in between. CDR3 in amino acids: CASSFGDTEAFF. The CDR3 DNA reads TGTGCCAGCAGCTTCGGGGACACTGAAGCTTTCTTT.

V usage is TRBV25-1 and J usage is TRBJ2-3, with TRBD1 identical over 8 bases. In germline, CDR1 is MGHDK, CDR2 SYGVNS. The J segment lost 2 bases and the V segment lost 6 bases, leaving 4 bases of the junction unmatched. This CDR3 is built from 14 residues. The CDR3 DNA reads as TGTGCCAGCAGAGACAGGGGTACCACAGATACGCAGTATTTT. Translated, it gives CASRDRGTTDTQYF. Drawing the rest from reference TRBV25-1 and TRBJ2-3, the complete variable domain is EADIYQTPRYLVIGTGKKITLECSQTMGHDKMYWYQQDPGMELHLIHYSYGVNSTEKGDLSSESTVSRIRTEHFPLTLESARPSHTSQYLCASRDRGTTDTQYFGPGTRLTVL.

This chain joins TRBV5-4 and TRBJ2-1; 7 bases are shared with TRBD2. CDR3 length: 15 amino acids. V was clipped by 4 bases and J by 1 base; unmatched bases: 5. Germline lookup yields CDR1 SGHNT and CDR2 YYREEE (reference sequence). The CDR3: CASSDKRGSYNEQFF. The CDR3 region has the DNA TGTGCCAGCAGCGATAAGCGGGGTTCCTACAATGAGCAGTTCTTC.

The count of this clone is one. This chain joins TRBV10-1 and TRBJ2-1, with TRBD1 matching 7 bases. The V segment lost 0 bases and the J segment 3 bases; nucleotides outside the gene matches: 8. CDR3 size: 17 residues. Germline loops: CDR1 WNHNN, CDR2 SYGVQD (reference sequence). The DNA for the CDR3 is TGCGCCAGCAGTGAGTCGAGAGGTAACAGGGGCTACAATGAGCAGTTCTTC. Translated, it gives CASSESRGNRGYNEQFF.

The genes are TRBV19 and TRBJ2-5; 7 bases fit TRBD1. Germline V gene lookup returns CDR1 LNHDA and CDR2 SQIVND (reference sequence). This CDR3 region has 15 residues. The junction had 8 bases not matched to a gene; V was cut back by 3 bases and J by 4 bases. The CDR3 DNA sequence: TGTGCCAGTAGTATGACAGGGTCGGATGGAGAGACCCAGTACTTC. Translation gives CASSMTGSDGETQYF. The whole variable domain, filled in from reference TRBV19 and TRBJ2-5, reads DGGITQSPKYLFRKEGQNVTLSCEQNLNHDAMYWYRQDPGQGLRLIYYSQIVNDFQKGDIAEGYSVSREKKESFPLTVTSAQKNPTAFYLCASSMTGSDGETQYFGPGTRLLVL.

This chain links TRBV5-8 with TRBJ1-1, with TRBD1 identical over 8 bases. Trimming took 3 bases from V and 11 from J; bases not matched to a gene: 15. This CDR3 comprises 15 residues. Looked up from germline, CDR1 is SGHTS and CDR2 is YDEGEE. The CDR3 here is CASSSRQGLGLGAFF. The CDR3 DNA follows: TGTGCCAGCAGCTCCAGACAGGGGTTGGGTCTGGGGGCTTTCTTT.

The gene calls are TRBV27 and TRBJ2-7; the match to TRBD2 covers 14 bases. The V and J ends lost 6 bases and 0 bases, in that order; junction bases with no gene match: 13. Germline assignment: CDR1 MNHEY and CDR2 SMNVEV (reference sequence). The CDR3 is 19 amino acids. DNA of the CDR3: TGTGCCAGCAGCCCTCGATTAGGGGGGACTAGCGGGAGCTCCTACGAGCAGTACTTC. It yields the protein CASSPRLGGTSGSSYEQYF.

The chain links TRBV5-1 to TRBJ2-7, with D hard to call. Looked up from germline, CDR1 is SGHRS and CDR2 is YFSETQ. V was shortened by 5 bases and J by 4 bases, with 13 bases between the two germline ends. The CDR3 has 13 amino acids. The CDR3 nucleotides read TGCGCCAGCAGACCGGCCACAGAGTACGAGCAGTACTTC. Its translation: CASRPATEYEQYF.

The chain recombines TRBV5-5 with TRBJ2-7; 12 nucleotides agree with TRBD1. There are 16 residues in the CDR3. The ends lost 1 base at V and 4 bases at J; junction bases unmatched: 6. The germline V gene encodes CDR1 SGHKS and CDR2 YYEKEE (reference sequence). CDR3: CASSLKPGQGAYEQYF. CDR3 DNA: TGTGCCAGCAGCTTGAAGCCGGGACAGGGGGCATACGAGCAGTACTTC. Full variable domain (missing parts from reference TRBV5-5 and TRBJ2-7): DAGVTQSPTHLIKTRGQQVTLRCSPISGHKSVSWYQQVLGQGPQFIFQYYEKEERGRGNFPDRFSARQFPNYSSELNVNALLLGDSALYLCASSLKPGQGAYEQYFGPGTRLTVT.

This chain uses TRBV5-1 with TRBJ2-6; 8 bases fit TRBD2. The CDR3 length is 15 residues. The trim removed 7 bases at V and 4 bases at J, leaving 7 bases unmatched. Germline lookup yields CDR1 SGHRS and CDR2 YFSETQ. CDR3 in DNA: TGCGCCAGCCCCAGCGGGGGTCCCGGGGCCAACGTCCTGACTTTC. Translating gives CASPSGGPGANVLTF.

The chain has TRBV7-9 and TRBJ2-7; D might be TRBD1 (6 bases). V lost 5 bases and J 6 bases, leaving 20 bases between the germline ends. This CDR3 is built from 15 residues. CDR1 and CDR2 (germline): SEHNR, FQNEAQ (reference sequence). The CDR3 coding sequence is TGTGCCAGCAGCCTTGGTCGGCAGGGGCAGGGCGAGCAGTACTTC. It translates to CASSLGRQGQGEQYF.

The chain has TRBV20-1 and TRBJ2-1, with TRBD2 matching over 8 bases. Germline V gene sequence: CDR1 DFQATT, CDR2 SNEGSKA (reference sequence). After removal of 3 bases from V and 12 bases from J, the junction contained 19 bases not matched to a gene. The CDR3 is 16 amino acids. CDR3 region: CSASPTGTRSGVGQFF. The CDR3 coding sequence is TGCAGTGCTAGTCCGACCGGGACTAGGTCTGGGGTTGGGCAGTTCTTC.

V usage is TRBV5-6 and J usage is TRBJ2-2; 7 positions agree with TRBD2. The V gene's germline CDR1 is SGHDT and CDR2 YYEEEE. There are 15 residues in the CDR3. Germline trimming cut 1 base from V and 5 bases from J; bases unmatched to any gene: 5. This CDR3 is CASSLPLARTGELFF. The CDR3 DNA is TGTGCCAGCAGCTTGCCACTAGCGAGGACCGGGGAGCTGTTTTTT.

This clone was seen more than once but under ten times. The CDR3 spells CASSPTSRPRGEDYEQYF. CDR3 DNA: TGTGCCAGCAGCCCCACTTCTCGTCCCAGGGGCGAAGACTACGAGCAGTACTTC. This chain links TRBV11-2 with TRBJ2-7, with D perhaps TRBD1 (6 bases). This CDR3 region has 18 residues. V lost 5 bases and J 3 bases, leaving 26 bases between the germline ends. Germline CDR1 and CDR2: SGHAT and FQNNGV.